The clone carrying this T cell receptor (beta chain) was counted at least ten times. The V gene lost 5 bases and the J gene lost 4 bases, with 17 bases spanning the gap. The CDR3 loop spans 15 amino acids. Per germline, CDR1 SEHNR and CDR2 FQNEAQ (reference sequence). The record originates from a study of T-cell reconstitution after alpha-beta-depleted transplantation in children. The TCRbeta library incorporated unique molecular identifiers. One entry per CDR3 protein results from TCRdb running MiXCR on the PCR reads. Seen here are about 480,000 distinct CDR3 sequences, about 12% observed once, and the top ten hold around 5.8%.

The rearrangement uses TRBV7-9 and TRBJ1-2, with a possible D match to TRBD1 (6 bases). The clonotype comes from a human donor who donated a stem cell graft to a child with combined immunodeficiency. Sample: PBMCs from the stem cell graft donor, taken from the stem cell graft. The CDR3 sequence is CASSPPSDRSYGYTF. CDR3 nucleotides: TGTGCCAGCAGCCCACCCTCGGACAGAAGCTATGGCTACACCTTC.